Detailed here is one TCR beta chain. The sample belongs to a study of blood T cell repertoires in COVID-19. Sequencing was performed with immunoSEQ multiplex PCR; in TCRdb, only in-frame clones are kept and a portion is missing. This sample carries more than 300,000 clones, about four fifths of them seen once, and the ten largest clones take roughly 1.1%. The sequenced sample was peripheral blood. The sequence was obtained from a woman in her forties or fifties with acute or convalescent COVID-19.

CDR3 region: CASSLTGKSEQYF. The CDR3 DNA is TGTGCCAGCAGCCTCACAGGTAAGAGCGAGCAGTACTTC. The V gene is TRBV11-2, the J gene TRBJ2-7, with TRBD1 as a possible D gene (5 bases). Trimming cost V 5 bases and J 6 bases, with 14 bases left between them. In germline, CDR1 is SGHAT, CDR2 FQNNGV. The length of the CDR3 is 13 residues.